The 25 T cell receptor beta chains reported below all come from one sample, sequenced in a study of tumor-infiltrating lymphocytes in primary liver carcinoma. A primer in the constant region served to generate TCR beta cDNA from about 480 ng of total RNA. Three nested multiplex PCR rounds, a slightly modified ARM-PCR method, built the TCR beta libraries. A C-beta reverse primer and TRBV1-TRBV30 forward primers served in each of the first two PCR rounds, at ten to eleven cycles apiece. Each CDR3 protein gets one entry after TCRdb re-called the multiplex PCR reads with MiXCR. The repertoire holds about 200,000 distinct CDR3 sequences, with roughly two thirds as singletons. Germline DNA was also extracted, with blood RNA taken from unsorted whole blood. Sequenced material: peripheral blood. Receptors were obtained from an older woman with primary liver carcinoma and hepatitis B virus infection.

Regarding this clonotype: A read error may produce the germline difference seen at one junction end. The rearrangement joins TRBV11-2 to TRBJ2-3; 7 nucleotides align to TRBD1. In germline, CDR1 is SGHAT, CDR2 FQNNGV. The CDR3 totals 16 residues. The CDR3 here is CACSLQTGSFTDAQYF. The CDR3 bases are TGTGCCTGCAGCTTGCAGACAGGGTCTTTCACAGATGCGCAGTATTTT.

This clonotype was detected ten times or more. V is TRBV13 and J is TRBJ2-4; weak D call: TRBD2 (6 bases). V shed 6 bases and J shed 4 bases, with 13 bases lying between them. CDR1 is PRHDT, CDR2 FYEKMQ, per germline (reference sequence). The CDR3 consists of 14 residues. In DNA form, the CDR3 reads TGTGCCAGCAGGCCGCAGGGAGGAAAAAACATTCAGTACTTC. This codes for CASRPQGGKNIQYF.

This clonotype was detected many times. The genes are TRBV10-3 and TRBJ2-7; D is unclear. The CDR3 totals 13 residues. Germline V gene data show CDR1 as ENHRY and CDR2 as SYGVKD. Trimming shortened V by 0 bases and J by 3 bases, and 6 bases separated the two germline ends. CDR3 sequence: CAISESSNYEQYF. The CDR3 DNA is TGTGCCATCAGTGAGTCAAGTAACTACGAGCAGTACTTC.

This clonotype occurred many times. The chain carries TRBV6-5 and TRBJ1-3; the D is unclear. Germline values: CDR1 MNHEY, CDR2 SVGAGI. The CDR3 has 15 amino acids. Trimming shortened V by 2 bases and J by 0 bases, and 8 bases separated the two germline ends. The CDR3 DNA reads TGTGCCAGCAGTTACAGCATCAACTCTGGAAACACCATATATTTT. Translated: CASSYSINSGNTIYF.

Worth noting for this clonotype: A clone one base away is much larger, so this may be a read error. The chain joins TRBV6-2 or TRBV6-3 to TRBJ2-1, with D possibly being TRBD2 (6 bases). Trimming shortened V by 2 bases and J by 6 bases, and 17 bases separated the two germline ends. Germline CDR1 MNHEY, CDR2 SVGEGT. This CDR3 region has 16 residues. The chain's CDR3 is CASSYRPGARINEQFF. The CDR3 nucleotides read TGTGCCAGCAGTTACCGACCGGGAGCGCGCATCAATGAGCAGTTCTTC.

Only a few counts were recorded for this clonotype. The chain uses TRBV5-1 and TRBJ2-3; TRBD2 matches at 14 bases. Per the germline V gene, CDR1 is SGHRS and CDR2 is YFSETQ. V lost 6 bases, J lost 5 bases, and 11 bases stayed unmatched. The CDR3 extends over 17 amino acids. The CDR3: CASTETSGRASGDTQYF. In DNA form, the CDR3 reads TGCGCCAGCACCGAGACTAGCGGGAGGGCCTCGGGAGATACGCAGTATTTT.

Note on this clonotype: Mismatch with germline at one junction end may stem from a read error. This sequence joins TRBV5-1 and TRBJ1-2, with 8 positions matching TRBD1. CDR3 size: 13 residues. Looked up from germline, CDR1 is SGHRS and CDR2 is YFSETQ. CDR3 nucleotide sequence: TGCGTCAGCAGCCTGGGGACAGGCGATGGCTACACCTTC. Translation gives CVSSLGTGDGYTF.

In its sample, this clonotype was seen many times. V is TRBV12-3 or TRBV12-4 and J is TRBJ1-4; a possible D gene is TRBD1 (6 bases). The length of the CDR3 is 14 residues. The V gene lost 3 bases and the J gene lost 8 bases, with 13 bases spanning the gap. In DNA, the CDR3 is TGTGCCAGCAGTTTTGGGGGCGCGGGAGAAAAACTGTTTTTT. It encodes CASSFGGAGEKLFF.

CDR3 in DNA: TGTGCCAGCAGTTTGTCAGGGGCGGTCAATCAGCCCCAGCATTTT. As protein: CASSLSGAVNQPQHF. The rearrangement joins TRBV28 to TRBJ1-5; D may be TRBD1 (6 bases). The CDR3 consists of 15 residues. Germline V gene sequence: CDR1 MDHEN, CDR2 SYDVKM. The germline V and J ends were trimmed by 3 bases and 3 bases, with 12 bases remaining between them.

CDR3 loop: CASSLRFSGFYEQYF. As DNA, the CDR3 is TGTGCCAGCAGCTTAAGGTTTAGTGGGTTCTACGAGCAGTACTTC. The chain has TRBV11-2 and TRBJ2-7; D unresolved. The V end lost 2 bases, the J end lost 3 bases, and 14 bases lay between the germline ends. CDR1 and CDR2 from the germline V gene are SGHAT and FQNNGV. The CDR3 has 15 residues.

Turning to this clonotype: At one end, the junction sequence differs from germline, possibly due to a read error. The CDR3 DNA reads TGTGCCAGCGGCTTAGGCCTAAGCCCGACAAGGGGTGGGAGGCAAGAGACCCAGTACTTC. This gives the protein CASGLGLSPTRGGRQETQYF. V and J are TRBV11-2 and TRBJ2-5; TRBD2 might be the D (6 bases). This CDR3 contains 20 residues. CDR1 is SGHAT, CDR2 FQNNGV, per germline.

Note on this clonotype: A much larger clone sits a single nucleotide away, making a read error possible. The chain couples TRBV12-3 or TRBV12-4 to TRBJ2-3; 7 bases map to TRBD2. Unmatched junction bases numbered 15, after V lost 7 bases and J lost 8 bases. The CDR3 is 15 amino acids. The CDR3 sequence: CASTPGGGLAGTQYF. CDR3 DNA sequence: TGTGCCAGCACCCCCGGGGGAGGGTTGGCAGGTACGCAGTATTTT.

The genes are TRBV12-3 or TRBV12-4 and TRBJ1-5; 9 bases align to TRBD1. After removal of 3 bases from V and 4 bases from J, the junction contained 16 bases not matched to a gene. The CDR3 has 19 amino acids. The CDR3 reads CASSLVTLATGGENQPQHF. The CDR3 DNA reads as TGTGCCAGCAGTTTGGTAACTTTGGCGACAGGGGGGGAAAATCAGCCCCAGCATTTT.

This clonotype was recorded at least ten times. The chain couples TRBV11-3 to TRBJ2-3; D might be TRBD2 (5 bases). CDR1 SGHNT and CDR2 YENEEA come from the germline V gene. The CDR3 has 15 residues. The V end was cut by 5 bases, the J end by 2 bases, with 14 bases between. The CDR3 here is CASSQTGFPTDTQYF. The DNA for the CDR3 is TGTGCCAGCAGCCAAACGGGATTCCCCACAGATACGCAGTATTTT.

About this clonotype itself: This could be a read error, since a much larger clone is one nucleotide away. This chain links TRBV4-1 with TRBJ2-1, with D tentatively TRBD2 (6 bases). The CDR3 contains 15 residues. Per the germline V gene, CDR1 is MGHRA and CDR2 is YSYEKL. In DNA form, the CDR3 reads TGCGCCAGCAGCCAAGAACTAGCAGAGTACAATGAGCACTTCTTC. It translates to CASSQELAEYNEHFF.

Comments on this clonotype: The junction departs from germline at one end; a sequencing error may be responsible. This chain uses TRBV6-1 with TRBJ2-7, with 12 bases matching TRBD2. The germline V gene has CDR1 MNHNS and CDR2 SASEGT. CDR3 length: 17 amino acids. The CDR3 nucleotides are TGCGCCAGCAGTGAAAGAGCTTCTAGCGGGAGGGTTACCGAGCAGTACTTC. This gives the protein CASSERASSGRVTEQYF.

Worth noting for this clonotype: One junction end does not reproduce the germline sequence, and a read error may be involved. The DNA of the CDR3 is TGTGCCAGCTGCTACGGAACTAGCTGGGGATACAATGATCAGTTCTTC. Translated, it gives CASCYGTSWGYNDQFF. The chain couples TRBV11-2 to TRBJ2-1; D is possibly TRBD2 (6 bases). Germline V gene sequence: CDR1 SGHAT, CDR2 FQNNGV. The CDR3 contains 16 residues.

In regard to this clonotype: A much larger clone lies one base from this, so it may be a read error. The chain uses TRBV6-1 and TRBJ1-1; D gene uncertain. The CDR3 is 15 residues long. Trimming removed 3 bases from V and 0 bases from J, with 11 bases in between. The germline CDR1 and CDR2 sequences are MNHNS and SASEGT. The CDR3 spells CASSESVQLNTEAFF. CDR3 DNA: TGTGCCAGCAGTGAGTCGGTACAGCTGAACACTGAAGCTTTCTTT.

This clonotype was seen ten or more times. The CDR3: CASSLQGSGELFF. The CDR3 bases are TGTGCCAGCAGCCTACAGGGGTCCGGGGAGCTGTTTTTT. The genes are TRBV6-5 and TRBJ2-2, with 7 bases that match TRBD1. This CDR3 is built from 13 residues. Losses at the gene ends were 6 bases for V and 6 bases for J; bases not matched to a gene: 4. Germline V gives CDR1 MNHEY, CDR2 SVGAGI.

This clonotype occurred many times. The genes are TRBV12-3 or TRBV12-4 and TRBJ1-1; the D gene is possibly TRBD1 (5 bases). The CDR3 spans 14 residues. Trimming took 3 bases from V and 3 from J, leaving 11 bases between them. CDR3 residues: CASSFSGGDTEAFF. The DNA for the CDR3 is TGTGCCAGCAGTTTCTCTGGGGGGGACACTGAAGCTTTCTTT.

This clonotype was counted at least ten times. The chain couples TRBV12-3 or TRBV12-4 to TRBJ2-1, with a tentative D call TRBD2 (6 bases). This CDR3 contains 15 residues. V was trimmed by 3 bases and J by 6 bases, leaving 15 bases between them. DNA of the CDR3: TGTGCCAGCAGTTTGGCCCTAGCGACAGTCAATGAGCAGTTCTTC. This codes for CASSLALATVNEQFF.

The chain combines TRBV2 with TRBJ1-1; perhaps TRBD1 as D (5 bases). Germline CDR1 is SNHLY and CDR2 is FYNNEI. Trimming removed 5 bases from V and 4 bases from J, with 14 bases in between. The CDR3 totals 14 residues. The CDR3 protein is CASSIRGWATEAFF. CDR3 DNA sequence: TGTGCCAGCAGTATCCGGGGGTGGGCCACTGAAGCTTTCTTT.

The chain carries TRBV6-1 and TRBJ2-7; TRBD1 might be the D (5 bases). CDR1 MNHNS and CDR2 SASEGT come from the germline V gene. CDR3 size: 14 residues. The V end was cut by 4 bases, the J end by 1 base, with 11 bases between. The CDR3 DNA is TGTGCCAGCAGTGGCAGGGTGGGATCCTACGAGCAGTACTTC. Translating it yields CASSGRVGSYEQYF.

Notes on this clonotype: A single base separates this from a much larger clone, so it may be a read error. This chain joins TRBV12-5 and TRBJ2-1; tentatively, D is TRBD1 or TRBD2 (6 bases each). The germline gives CDR1 LGHNT, CDR2 FRNRAP. Trimming removed 7 bases at V and 4 bases at J, with 17 bases between. The CDR3 covers 15 residues. CDR3 bases: TGTGCTAGTGTGGCGGGACAAACCAGTTACAATGAGCAGTTCTTC. It specifies CASVAGQTSYNEQFF.

The chain recombines TRBV13 with TRBJ2-1, with a tentative D call TRBD2 (5 bases). The CDR3 covers 15 residues. The V end was cut by 4 bases, the J end by 1 base, with 11 bases between. CDR1 is PRHDT, CDR2 FYEKMQ, per germline (reference sequence). The DNA for the CDR3 is TGTGCCAGCAGCTCAGTGGGAGCGTCCTACAATGAGCAGTTCTTC. This codes for CASSSVGASYNEQFF.